A selection of T cell receptor beta chains follows, all from one sample in a study of T cells after yellow fever vaccination. From the 5' RACE reads, TCRdb called clonotypes with MiXCR, one entry per CDR3 protein. The table has about 500,000 distinct CDR3 sequences, around a sixth seen once. The sequenced sample was PBMCs, obtained less than 6 days after the first yellow fever vaccination. These receptors originate from a man between 18 and 29 years old who received the YFV17D yellow fever vaccine. CDR3s include the opening cysteine and the closing phenylalanine or tryptophan. Fields, in order: V gene, J gene, clone size, D gene, CDR3 DNA, CDR3 protein. D genes are given only for firm matches. Clone size is stated in some rows and not others, as once, few, many or a class when expanded.

>TRBV24-1|TRBJ2-7|.|.
TGTGCCACCAGTGATTTGGGGGGCTTGTGCTCCTACGAGCAGTACTTC
CATSDLGGLCSYEQYF
>TRBV7-8|TRBJ1-1|few|.
TGTGCCAGCAGCGTGATGGGGGCGCGAACTGAAGCTTTCTTT
CASSVMGARTEAFF
>TRBV4-1|TRBJ1-2|.|.
TGCGCCAGCAGCCACCGAGATCACAGCTATGGCTACACCTTC
CASSHRDHSYGYTF
>TRBV7-2|TRBJ1-6|.|.
TGTGCCAGCACCTCCGGGCTTTCAAGGCATTCACCCCTCCACTTT
CASTSGLSRHSPLHF
>TRBV20-1|TRBJ1-6|.|.
TGCAGTGCTAGAGATCGGGGGGTCACCTATAATTCACCCCTCCACTTT
CSARDRGVTYNSPLHF
>TRBV6-1|TRBJ2-1|.|TRBD2
TGTGCCAGCAGTCGAGCACTAGCGGGGGGCTCCTACAATGAGCAGTTCTTC
CASSRALAGGSYNEQFF
>TRBV5-1|TRBJ2-1|.|TRBD2
TGCGCCAGCAGCACTACCCCCCGAGCGGGGGTGCCTAACTCCTACAATGAGCAGTTCTTC
CASSTTPRAGVPNSYNEQFF
>TRBV6-2/TRBV6-3|TRBJ2-4|.|.
TGTGCCAGCAGTTACACGGTTTACTCCAAAAACATTCAGTACTTC
CASSYTVYSKNIQYF
>TRBV5-1|TRBJ1-2|few|TRBD1
TGCGCCAGCAGCTCTGACAGGGGAGCCACCTCTATCTATGGCTACACCTTC
CASSSDRGATSIYGYTF
>TRBV4-3|TRBJ2-1|few|TRBD2
TGCGCCAGCAGCCAAGATTGGGAGCGGGGGGGCGTCGGCAATGAGCAGTTCTTC
CASSQDWERGGVGNEQFF
>TRBV7-9|TRBJ2-5|many|.
TGTGCCAGCAGCTTAGGTGTGGGTAACCAGGAGACCCAGTACTTC
CASSLGVGNQETQYF
>TRBV10-1|TRBJ2-1|.|TRBD2
TGCGCCAGCAGTGAGTCGGTAGCGGGGGTCAATGAGCAGTTCTTC
CASSESVAGVNEQFF
>TRBV5-4|TRBJ2-1|many|.
TGTGCCAGCACCGTGGAGGGCGGTTACAATGAGCAGTTCTTC
CASTVEGGYNEQFF
>TRBV20-1|TRBJ1-6|few|TRBD1
TGCAGTGCTTTGGACAGGGCCCCTTCACCCCTCCACTTT
CSALDRAPSPLHF
>TRBV5-6|TRBJ2-3|.|.
TGTGCCAGCAGCTTGTTGGCGGGGCTACGCACAGATACGCAGTATTTT
CASSLLAGLRTDTQYF
>TRBV7-7|TRBJ2-2|few|.
TGTGCCAGCAGCTTAGGGCAGCACCTCGGGGAGCTGTTTTTT
CASSLGQHLGELFF
>TRBV20-1|TRBJ1-1|few|TRBD1
TGCAGTGCCCCCGGACAGGGAGCTGAAGCTTTCTTT
CSAPGQGAEAFF
>TRBV5-1|TRBJ2-1|few|TRBD2
TGCGCCAGCAGCTTGGGGACCCTTCAAAGCGGGGGATCTCAGTTCTTC
CASSLGTLQSGGSQFF
>TRBV20-1|TRBJ2-4|few|.
TGCAGTCTAGGGCTAGCCAAAAACATTCAGTACTTC
CSLGLAKNIQYF
>TRBV7-8|TRBJ2-3|many|TRBD2
TGTGCCAGCAGCTTCCGGGGGGCAGATACGCAGTATTTT
CASSFRGADTQYF
>TRBV7-3|TRBJ2-1|few|.
TGTGCCAGCAGCTTATTCCAGGACAGTGAGCAGTTCTTC
CASSLFQDSEQFF
>TRBV20-1|TRBJ2-1|few|.
TGCAGTGCTAGGTTCGGGGCCCAGTTCTTC
CSARFGAQFF
>TRBV7-9|TRBJ1-3|.|.
TGTGCCAGCAGCTCGGAGGGGAAATCCACTGGAAACACCGTATATTTT
CASSSEGKSTGNTVYF
>TRBV4-1|TRBJ2-5|few|.
TGCGCCAGCAGCCAAGATCCCCGAGGGGCCCTCCAAGAGACCCAGTACTTC
CASSQDPRGALQETQYF
>TRBV12-3/TRBV12-4|TRBJ2-2|few|TRBD2
TGTGCCAGCAGTCGGGGGGGGGAGACCGGGGAGCTGTTTTTT
CASSRGGETGELFF
>TRBV9|TRBJ2-7|many|.
TGTGCCAGCAGCGTAGGGGAGGGGGCATACGAGCAGTACTTC
CASSVGEGAYEQYF
>TRBV6-2/TRBV6-3|TRBJ1-2|.|.
TGTGCCAGCAGAAAGCAGGGCCTTAACTATGGCTACACCTTC
CASRKQGLNYGYTF
>TRBV19|TRBJ1-2|.|.
TGTGCCAGTAGTTTGACGGACGGCGGGGGCTACACCTTC
CASSLTDGGGYTF
>TRBV12-3/TRBV12-4|TRBJ2-1|few|.
TGTGCCAGCAGCCAAAAGCCCAATGAGCAGTTCTTC
CASSQKPNEQFF
>TRBV27|TRBJ2-1|few|TRBD2
TGTGCCAGCAGTTTGGGCCTAGCGGGTACAAAGCAGTTCTTC
CASSLGLAGTKQFF
>TRBV5-1|TRBJ1-1|many|.
TGCGCCAGCACCCTGGTAGTATTGGGGGGCACTGAAGCTTTCTTT
CASTLVVLGGTEAFF
>TRBV7-2|TRBJ1-6|.|.
TGTGCCAGCAGCTCCCGGGGAACAGGGTCGTATTCACCCCTCCACTTT
CASSSRGTGSYSPLHF
>TRBV27|TRBJ2-1|few|.
TGTGCCAGCAGTCCCATAGAGGGCGGGAATGAGCAGTTCTTC
CASSPIEGGNEQFF
>TRBV2|TRBJ2-7|few|TRBD1
TGTGCCAGCATCTTCGGACAGGGGCACTCCTACGAGCAGTACTTC
CASIFGQGHSYEQYF
>TRBV12-3/TRBV12-4|TRBJ2-3|.|TRBD2
TGTGCCAGCAGTCCCATGAGGGGCGGGGGGGCCAATACGCAGTATTTT
CASSPMRGGGANTQYF
>TRBV6-2/TRBV6-3|TRBJ2-4|few|.
TGTGCCAGCAGTTATTGGAGTTTAGACGGTGCCTTAATAGCCAAAAACATTCAGTACTTC
CASSYWSLDGALIAKNIQYF
>TRBV7-9|TRBJ1-2|few|.
TGTGCCAGCAGCTCAGAGAAGGGTGGCTACACCTTC
CASSSEKGGYTF
>TRBV5-1|TRBJ2-4|.|TRBD2
TGCGCCAGCAGCTGGCTAGCGGGGGAAAACATTCAGTACTTC
CASSWLAGENIQYF
>TRBV6-1|TRBJ1-2|few|.
TGTGCCAGCGGATGGGGGGGCTATGGCTACACCTTC
CASGWGGYGYTF
>TRBV29-1|TRBJ2-3|few|.
TGCAGCGTTGAAGATGGACGGTTCACAGATACGCAGTATTTT
CSVEDGRFTDTQYF
>TRBV4-1|TRBJ2-3|.|TRBD2
TGCGCCAGCAGCCAAGTGAAAATAGCGGGGGGTAGCACAGATACGCAGTATTTT
CASSQVKIAGGSTDTQYF
>TRBV12-5|TRBJ2-5|.|.
TGTGCTAGTGGTATAGGGACGAGGGAGACCCAGTACTTC
CASGIGTRETQYF
>TRBV7-8|TRBJ1-4|.|TRBD1
TGTGCCAGCAGCCAAGGACAGGGTGCAACTAATGAAAAACTGTTTTTT
CASSQGQGATNEKLFF
>TRBV20-1|TRBJ2-3|few|TRBD1
TGCAGTGCTGCTCCGGGACAGGGAGGCACAGATACGCAGTATTTT
CSAAPGQGGTDTQYF
>TRBV4-1|TRBJ1-6|.|.
TGCGCCAGCAGCCAGGGGGACATCCGGAGCTCCTATAATTCACCCCTCCACTTT
CASSQGDIRSSYNSPLHF